Given below is one T cell receptor beta chain in context. Patients in Seattle were enrolled during active infection, then followed longitudinally. This entry belongs to a study of blood T cell repertoires in COVID-19. Turning to the study itself: Sources were T cells, B-cell-depleted T cells, or PBMCs; the material itself was cDNA or gDNA.

CDR1 and CDR2 (germline): MNHEY, SMNVEV (reference sequence). CDR3 length equals 13 residues. Trimming cost V 5 bases and J 0 bases, with 8 bases left between them. Original analysis: Estimated nucleated cell counts came from reference gene primer amplification. Sequenced by immunoSEQ multiplex PCR; TCRdb stores in-frame clones only, minus some. V, J and clone size derive from that table, while D and trimming were established from the DNA sequence. Found here are some 180,000 clones, 75% to 90% of them singletons; the top ten hold 6.5% to 9%. The sample was peripheral blood. The chain is built from TRBV27 and TRBJ2-7; weak D call: TRBD1 (5 bases). The clonotype originates from a woman aged 35 to 49 with COVID-19, enrolled during active disease. The CDR3 loop is CASSPTASYEQYF. CDR3 DNA: TGTGCCAGCAGTCCGACAGCCTCCTACGAGCAGTACTTC.